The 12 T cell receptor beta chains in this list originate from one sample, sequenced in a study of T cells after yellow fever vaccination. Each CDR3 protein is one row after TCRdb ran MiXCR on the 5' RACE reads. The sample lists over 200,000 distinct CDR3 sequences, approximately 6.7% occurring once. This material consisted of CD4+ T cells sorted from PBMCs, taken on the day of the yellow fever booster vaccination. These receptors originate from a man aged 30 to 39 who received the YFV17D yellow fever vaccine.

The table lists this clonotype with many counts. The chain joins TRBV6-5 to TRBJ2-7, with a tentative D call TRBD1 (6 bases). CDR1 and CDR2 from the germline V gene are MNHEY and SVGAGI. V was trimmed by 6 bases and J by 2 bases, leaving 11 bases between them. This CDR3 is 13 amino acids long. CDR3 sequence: CASRRTATYEQYF. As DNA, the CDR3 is TGTGCCAGCAGGCGGACAGCTACCTACGAGCAGTACTTC.

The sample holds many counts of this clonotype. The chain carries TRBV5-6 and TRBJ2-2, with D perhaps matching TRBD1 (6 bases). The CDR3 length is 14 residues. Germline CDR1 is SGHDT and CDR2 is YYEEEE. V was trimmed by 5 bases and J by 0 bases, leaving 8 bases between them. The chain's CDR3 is CASSGQTNTGELFF. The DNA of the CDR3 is TGTGCCAGCAGTGGACAGACGAACACCGGGGAGCTGTTTTTT.

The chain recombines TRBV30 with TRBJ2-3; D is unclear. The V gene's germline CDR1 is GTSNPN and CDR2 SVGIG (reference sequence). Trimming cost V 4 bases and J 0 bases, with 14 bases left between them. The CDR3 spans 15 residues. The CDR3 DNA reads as TGTGCCTGGACCCGCGACGGGTCTAGCACAGATACGCAGTATTTT. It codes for CAWTRDGSSTDTQYF.

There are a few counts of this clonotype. CDR3 sequence: CSATSGTGGSTDTQYF. The CDR3 region has the DNA TGCAGTGCTACTTCCGGGACAGGGGGCTCGACAGATACGCAGTATTTT. The rearrangement uses TRBV20-1 and TRBJ2-3; 12 bases are shared with TRBD1. There are 16 residues in the CDR3. Trimming cost V 4 bases and J 3 bases; bases outside gene matches: 8. Germline CDR1 reads DFQATT; CDR2 reads SNEGSKA (reference sequence).

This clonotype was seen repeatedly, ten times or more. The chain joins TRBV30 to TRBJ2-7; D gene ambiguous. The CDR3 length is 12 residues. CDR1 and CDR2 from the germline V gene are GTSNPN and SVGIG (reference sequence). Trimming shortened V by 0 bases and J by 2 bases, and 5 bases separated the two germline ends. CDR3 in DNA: TGTGCCTGGAGTGTTAGTACCTACGAGCAGTACTTC. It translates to CAWSVSTYEQYF.

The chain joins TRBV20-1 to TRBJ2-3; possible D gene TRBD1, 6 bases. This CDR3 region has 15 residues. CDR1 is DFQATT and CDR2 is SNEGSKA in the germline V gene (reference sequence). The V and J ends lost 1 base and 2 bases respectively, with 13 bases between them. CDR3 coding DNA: TGCAGTGCTAGAGTCCCCGGGACATACACAGATACGCAGTATTTT. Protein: CSARVPGTYTDTQYF.

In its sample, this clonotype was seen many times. The CDR3 reads CASSPLTGAHNEQFF. The CDR3, as DNA: TGTGCCAGCTCACCACTTACAGGGGCTCACAATGAGCAGTTCTTC. The V gene is TRBV18, the J gene TRBJ2-1; 7 bases fit TRBD1. CDR3 length: 15 residues. With V trimmed by 1 base and J by 5 bases, 5 bases remained unmatched. CDR1 KGHSH and CDR2 LQKENI come from the germline V gene.

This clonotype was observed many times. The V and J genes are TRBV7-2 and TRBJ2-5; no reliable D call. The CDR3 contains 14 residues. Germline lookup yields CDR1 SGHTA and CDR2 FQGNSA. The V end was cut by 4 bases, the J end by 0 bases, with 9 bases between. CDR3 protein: CASSSRANQETQYF. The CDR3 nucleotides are TGTGCCAGCAGCTCCCGGGCCAACCAAGAGACCCAGTACTTC.

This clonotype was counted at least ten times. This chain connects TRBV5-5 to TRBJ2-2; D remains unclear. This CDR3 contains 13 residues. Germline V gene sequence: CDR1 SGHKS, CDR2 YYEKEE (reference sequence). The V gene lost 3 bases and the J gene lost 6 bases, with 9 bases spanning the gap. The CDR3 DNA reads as TGTGCCAGCAGCTCGACTGACGCCGGGGAGCTGTTTTTT. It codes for CASSSTDAGELFF.

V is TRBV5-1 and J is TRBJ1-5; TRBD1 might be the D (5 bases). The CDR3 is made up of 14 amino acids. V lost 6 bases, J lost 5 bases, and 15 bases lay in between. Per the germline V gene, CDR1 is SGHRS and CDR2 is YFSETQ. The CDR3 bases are TGCGCCAGCAATTTATCGGGACTCGATCAGCCCCAGCATTTT. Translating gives CASNLSGLDQPQHF.

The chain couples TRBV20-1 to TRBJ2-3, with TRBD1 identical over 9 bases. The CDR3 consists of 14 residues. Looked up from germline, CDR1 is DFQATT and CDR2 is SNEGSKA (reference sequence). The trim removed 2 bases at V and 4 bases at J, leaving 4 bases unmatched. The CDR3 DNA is TGCAGTGCTAGACCGGGACAGGGACCAGATACGCAGTATTTT. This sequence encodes CSARPGQGPDTQYF.

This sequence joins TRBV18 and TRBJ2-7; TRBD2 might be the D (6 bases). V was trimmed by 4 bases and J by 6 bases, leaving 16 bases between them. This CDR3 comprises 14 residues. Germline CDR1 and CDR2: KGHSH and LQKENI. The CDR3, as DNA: TGTGCCAGCTCACAAGGGAGGTCGGACGGCGAGCAGTACTTC. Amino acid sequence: CASSQGRSDGEQYF.